These 15 T cell receptor beta chains came from one sample sequenced in a study of OX40 agonist ivuxolimab in advanced cancers. Assay: immunoSEQ multiplex PCR; the TCRdb copy retains only in-frame clones and omits some. The sample yields around 74,000 clones, 85% to 90% seen once. The sequencing used CD4+ or CD8+ T cells sorted from blood, collected in a trial of the OX40 agonist ivuxolimab. The source of these receptors is an adult with an advanced solid tumor such as melanoma, head and neck, liver or kidney cancer.

This sequence joins TRBV7-7 and TRBJ2-5; no clear D gene. Trimming pared 5 bases from V and 1 base from J, leaving 11 bases between. Germline CDR1 and CDR2: SSHAT and FNYEAQ (reference sequence). This CDR3 is 14 amino acids long. Here the CDR3 DNA reads TGTGCCAGCAGCCCAGTGGGTGTCCAAGAGACCCAGTACTTC. Translating it yields CASSPVGVQETQYF. The full variable domain, rest sourced from reference TRBV7-7 and TRBJ2-5, is GAGVSQSPRYKVTKRGQDVTLRCDPISSHATLYWYQQALGQGPEFLTYFNYEAQPDKSGLPSDRFSAERPEGSISTLTIQRTEQRDSAMYRCASSPVGVQETQYFGPGTRLLVL.

V gene TRBV10-3 combines with J gene TRBJ2-2; maybe TRBD2 (6 bases). V was shortened by 4 bases and J by 0 bases, with 15 bases between the two germline ends. CDR3 size: 17 residues. The germline V gene encodes CDR1 ENHRY and CDR2 SYGVKD. CDR3 DNA sequence: TGTGCCATCAGTGTTGTTAGCGGCTACTCGAACACCGGGGAGCTGTTTTTT. It encodes CAISVVSGYSNTGELFF.

This clone has only a few counts. The V call is TRBV9, the J call TRBJ1-2; D gene uncertain. V lost 6 bases, J lost 1 base, and 13 bases lay in between. The CDR3 covers 14 residues. CDR1 SGDLS and CDR2 YYNGEE come from the germline V gene. The CDR3 sequence is CASKGEGLNYGYTF. The CDR3 bases are TGTGCCAGCAAGGGAGAGGGCCTTAACTATGGCTACACCTTC.

The chain employs TRBV5-6 and TRBJ1-1, with D possibly being TRBD1 (5 bases). The CDR3 spans 12 residues. Germline V lookup: CDR1 SGHDT, CDR2 YYEEEE. The V gene lost 1 base and the J gene lost 8 bases, with 9 bases spanning the gap. CDR3: CASSLTGREAFF. The CDR3 DNA sequence: TGTGCCAGCAGCTTGACAGGACGAGAAGCTTTCTTT.

The chain links TRBV6-5 to TRBJ2-7; tentatively, D is TRBD1 (6 bases). V was clipped by 6 bases and J by 4 bases, with 13 bases between them. The CDR3 length is 13 residues. Germline values: CDR1 MNHEY, CDR2 SVGAGI. The CDR3 DNA sequence: TGTGCCAGCAGAGGGACACTTTGGTACGAGCAGTACTTC. Translated, it gives CASRGTLWYEQYF.

The rearrangement joins TRBV19 to TRBJ1-3; no definite D call. This CDR3 comprises 14 residues. The V gene lost 5 bases and the J gene lost 3 bases, with 11 bases spanning the gap. Germline CDR1 and CDR2: LNHDA and SQIVND (reference sequence). The CDR3 DNA follows: TGTGCCAGTAGTTCCCAGACGGATGGAAACACCATATATTTT. It specifies CASSSQTDGNTIYF.

The chain uses TRBV5-8 and TRBJ1-4; D is ambiguous. V gave up 4 bases and J gave up 5 bases, with 18 bases separating them. This CDR3 comprises 16 residues. Germline CDR1 is SGHTS and CDR2 is YDEGEE. DNA of the CDR3: TGTGCCAGCAGCGACTTCACGGCGTCCTCAAATGAAAAACTGTTTTTT. This translates into CASSDFTASSNEKLFF.

V gene TRBV6-5 combines with J gene TRBJ1-5, with a tentative D call TRBD1 (5 bases). Deletions cut 4 bases from V and 6 bases from J, with 13 bases between. CDR3 length: 14 residues. Germline lookup yields CDR1 MNHEY and CDR2 SVGAGI. The CDR3 nucleotides read TGTGCCAGCAGTTCCCCGGGGGGTCCTCAGCCCCAGCATTTT. Translating gives CASSSPGGPQPQHF.

The chain has TRBV2 and TRBJ2-7, with D unclear. V was shortened by 6 bases and J by 2 bases, with 8 bases between the two germline ends. The CDR3 sequence is 12 residues long. Germline V gene lookup returns CDR1 SNHLY and CDR2 FYNNEI. The CDR3 spells CASSLLTYEQYF. CDR3 nucleotides: TGTGCCAGCAGCCTTTTAACCTACGAGCAGTACTTC. The full variable domain, in which reference TRBV2 and TRBJ2-7 provide the parts outside the CDR3, is EPEVTQTPSHQVTQMGQEVILRCVPISNHLYFYWYRQILGQKVEFLVSFYNNEISEKSEIFDDQFSVERPDGSNFTLKIRSTKLEDSAMYFCASSLLTYEQYFGPGTRLTVT.

The chain has TRBV6-5 and TRBJ1-6; D is unresolved. The germline V gene has CDR1 MNHEY and CDR2 SVGAGI. The CDR3 length is 12 residues. V was pared by 6 bases and J by 8 bases, with 8 bases between. In DNA form, the CDR3 reads TGTGCCAGCAGGCGGAAGGATTCACCCCTCCACTTT. Amino acids: CASRRKDSPLHF.

The chain employs TRBV5-1 and TRBJ2-1; D is ambiguous. CDR1 is SGHRS, CDR2 YFSETQ, per germline. V lost 0 bases and J lost 4, with 8 bases in between. The CDR3 is 14 residues long. The CDR3 protein is CASSLATEYNEQFF. For the CDR3, the DNA is TGCGCCAGCAGCTTGGCAACAGAATACAATGAGCAGTTCTTC. Variable domain in full (rest from reference TRBV5-1 and TRBJ2-1): KAGVTQTPRYLIKTRGQQVTLSCSPISGHRSVSWYQQTPGQGLQFLFEYFSETQRNKGNFPGRFSGRQFSNSRSEMNVSTLELGDSALYLCASSLATEYNEQFFGPGTRLTVL.

This CDR3 reads CATLKGLAGGPYQETQYF. DNA for the CDR3: TGTGCCACCTTAAAAGGGCTAGCGGGGGGCCCGTACCAAGAGACCCAGTACTTC. The chain carries TRBV19 and TRBJ2-5, with 11 positions matching TRBD2. Germline assignment: CDR1 LNHDA and CDR2 SQIVND (reference sequence). With 10 bases clipped from V and 0 bases from J, the junction kept 16 bases outside the gene matches. There are 18 residues in the CDR3.

This clone was found a few times. This sequence joins TRBV18 and TRBJ2-1; TRBD2 is a possible D gene (6 bases). The germline CDR1 and CDR2 sequences are KGHSH and LQKENI. Deletions cut 4 bases from V and 16 bases from J, with 20 bases between. The CDR3 spans 13 residues. The CDR3 protein is CASSQDTAIGGFF. CDR3 in DNA: TGTGCCAGCTCACAAGACACGGCCATCGGGGGTTTCTTC.

V is TRBV6-1 and J is TRBJ1-3; TRBD1 agrees at 7 bases. CDR1 is MNHNS and CDR2 is SASEGT in the germline V gene. The CDR3 extends over 15 amino acids. Trimming at V came to 7 bases and at J to 1 base, leaving 7 bases not matched to a gene. CDR3 amino acids: CASTRDSLSGNTIYF. DNA of the CDR3: TGTGCCAGCACCCGGGACAGCTTATCTGGAAACACCATATATTTT.

The CDR3 nucleotides are TGTGCCAGCAGCGACCTGCCTTGGGAAAACATTCAGTACTTC. Amino acid sequence: CASSDLPWENIQYF. The chain is built from TRBV11-2 and TRBJ2-4; D is unresolved. The germline V and J ends were trimmed by 5 bases and 5 bases, with 13 bases remaining between them. Germline V lookup: CDR1 SGHAT, CDR2 FQNNGV. The CDR3 spans 14 residues.